This entry lists 28 T cell receptor beta chains sequenced from one sample in a study of T cell responses to AZD1222 COVID-19 vaccine. Clones were read by immunoSEQ multiplex PCR, and TCRdb kept only the in-frame ones, dropping some. The table lists about 150,000 clones, 88% of them singletons. This specimen consisted of peripheral blood, obtained on day 0 of AZD1222 vaccination. The receptors were gathered from an adult in good health.

This chain connects TRBV28 to TRBJ2-7; D possibly corresponds to TRBD1 (5 bases). Germline CDR1 MDHEN, CDR2 SYDVKM. V was trimmed by 8 bases and J by 0 bases, leaving 14 bases between them. The CDR3 sequence is 14 residues long. For the CDR3, the DNA is TGTGCCAGCCGTGTAAGCAGGGTCTCCTACGAGCAGTACTTC. Protein sequence: CASRVSRVSYEQYF. The whole variable domain, filled in from reference TRBV28 and TRBJ2-7, reads DVKVTQSSRYLVKRTGEKVFLECVQDMDHENMFWYRQDPGLGLRLIYFSYDVKMKEKGDIPEGYSVSREKKERFSLILESASTNQTSMYLCASRVSRVSYEQYFGPGTRLTVT.

About this clone: Other DNA sequences in this sample translate to the same CDR3. The chain is built from TRBV7-6 and TRBJ2-2; D not resolved. V was clipped by 2 bases and J by 8 bases, with 6 bases between them. This CDR3 comprises 12 residues. CDR1 SGHVS and CDR2 FNYEAQ come from the germline V gene. Here the CDR3 DNA reads TGTGCCAGCAGCTTATTTCCTGGGGAGCTGTTTTTT. Its protein is CASSLFPGELFF.

V usage is TRBV5-4 and J usage is TRBJ2-7; possible D gene TRBD1, 5 bases. CDR1 SGHNT and CDR2 YYREEE come from the germline V gene (reference sequence). The CDR3 consists of 13 residues. Trimming removed 3 bases from V and 7 bases from J, with 14 bases in between. CDR3 amino acids: CASSSQDRGEQYF. The CDR3 bases are TGTGCCAGCAGCTCCCAAGACAGAGGTGAGCAGTACTTC.

This rearrangement joins TRBV5-1 to TRBJ2-2, with TRBD1 matching 10 bases. The length of the CDR3 is 15 residues. The V gene's germline CDR1 is SGHRS and CDR2 YFSETQ. Germline trimming cut 5 bases from V and 3 bases from J; bases unmatched to any gene: 4. The CDR3 here is CASSKGQGDTGELFF. The CDR3 coding sequence is TGCGCCAGCAGTAAAGGACAGGGGGACACCGGGGAGCTGTTTTTT. Looking up the rest from reference TRBV5-1 and TRBJ2-2 gives the full variable domain: KAGVTQTPRYLIKTRGQQVTLSCSPISGHRSVSWYQQTPGQGLQFLFEYFSETQRNKGNFPGRFSGRQFSNSRSEMNVSTLELGDSALYLCASSKGQGDTGELFFGEGSRLTVL.

CDR3 loop: CASGSGQGTNEKLFF. DNA of the CDR3: TGTGCTAGTGGTTCGGGACAGGGGACTAATGAAAAACTGTTTTTT. This chain connects TRBV12-5 to TRBJ1-4; 10 bases line up with TRBD1. The germline CDR1 and CDR2 sequences are LGHNT and FRNRAP. The ends lost 4 bases at V and 2 bases at J; junction bases unmatched: 1. This CDR3 is built from 15 residues. Filled out from reference TRBV12-5 and TRBJ1-4, the complete variable domain reads DARVTQTPRHKVTEMGQEVTMRCQPILGHNTVFWYRQTMMQGLELLAYFRNRAPLDDSGMPKDRFSAEMPDATLATLKIQPSEPRDSAVYFCASGSGQGTNEKLFFGSGTQLSVL.

The genes are TRBV27 and TRBJ2-7; possibly TRBD2 for D (5 bases). The CDR3 spans 17 residues. V lost 2 bases and J lost 3, with 20 bases in between. CDR1 and CDR2 from the germline V gene are MNHEY and SMNVEV (reference sequence). The CDR3 region is CASSLKFLDSPFYEQYF. DNA for the CDR3: TGTGCCAGCAGTTTAAAGTTTTTGGACTCCCCGTTCTACGAGCAGTACTTC.

The V gene is TRBV7-2, the J gene TRBJ2-1; D possibly uses TRBD1 or TRBD2 (5 bases each). The CDR3 is 16 amino acids. The V gene lost 5 bases and the J gene lost 0 bases, with 14 bases spanning the gap. Germline V gives CDR1 SGHTA, CDR2 FQGNSA. The CDR3 region has the DNA TGTGCCAGCAGCCGTCGGGGCATAAGCTCCTACAATGAGCAGTTCTTC. Protein sequence: CASSRRGISSYNEQFF.

The genes are TRBV7-8 and TRBJ2-7; 9 positions agree with TRBD1. The CDR3 covers 14 residues. Per germline, CDR1 SGHVS and CDR2 FQNEAQ. The V and J ends lost 2 bases and 7 bases, in that order; junction bases with no gene match: 6. The CDR3 protein is CASSLWADRGEQYF. Written as DNA, the CDR3 is TGTGCCAGCAGCTTATGGGCGGACAGGGGAGAGCAGTACTTC.

The chain employs TRBV5-1 and TRBJ1-6; D perhaps matches TRBD1 (5 bases). Germline loops: CDR1 SGHRS, CDR2 YFSETQ. V lost 0 bases and J lost 9, with 13 bases in between. The CDR3 covers 15 residues. The CDR3 sequence: CASSLEGAIGSPLHF. CDR3 sequence (DNA): TGCGCCAGCAGCTTGGAAGGGGCGATCGGTTCACCCCTCCACTTT.

The V gene is TRBV7-2, the J gene TRBJ1-6; tentatively, D is TRBD1 (5 bases). Trimming cost V 3 bases and J 7 bases, with 13 bases left between them. Looked up from germline, CDR1 is SGHTA and CDR2 is FQGNSA. The CDR3 runs 15 residues. The CDR3 DNA follows: TGTGCCAGCAGCTTTATCAGGGCAGCCAATTCACCCCTCCACTTT. The encoded protein is CASSFIRAANSPLHF.

J is TRBJ1-4 and V is TRBV15, with D perhaps matching TRBD1 (5 bases). Germline CDR1 reads LNHNV; CDR2 reads YYDKDF (reference sequence). V gave up 9 bases and J gave up 7 bases, with 21 bases separating them. This CDR3 is built from 15 residues. The CDR3 DNA reads as TGTGCCACGGCTGAAAGAGGACAAATTGCTGAAAAACTGTTTTTT. Its protein product is CATAERGQIAEKLFF.

This chain links TRBV7-6 with TRBJ2-7; D is undetermined. V was pared by 5 bases and J by 5 bases, with 4 bases between. This CDR3 has 10 residues. CDR1 is SGHVS and CDR2 is FNYEAQ in the germline V gene. The CDR3 loop reads CASSPNEQYF. CDR3 nucleotide sequence: TGTGCCAGCAGCCCCAACGAGCAGTACTTC.

This clone appeared a single time. The chain carries TRBV19 and TRBJ2-6; D remains ambiguous. CDR1 is LNHDA and CDR2 is SQIVND in the germline V gene (reference sequence). Trimming took 5 bases from V and 4 from J, leaving 9 bases between them. The CDR3 is 14 residues long. CDR3 in amino acids: CASSFGSGANVLTF. The CDR3 DNA sequence: TGTGCCAGTAGTTTTGGGTCAGGGGCCAACGTCCTGACTTTC. The variable domain in full, with the rest retrieved from reference TRBV19 and TRBJ2-6, is DGGITQSPKYLFRKEGQNVTLSCEQNLNHDAMYWYRQDPGQGLRLIYYSQIVNDFQKGDIAEGYSVSREKKESFPLTVTSAQKNPTAFYLCASSFGSGANVLTFGAGSRLTVL.

The rearrangement uses TRBV2 and TRBJ2-7; 11 bases agree with TRBD1. The CDR3 contains 14 residues. CDR1 is SNHLY and CDR2 is FYNNEI in the germline V gene. The V and J ends lost 7 bases and 2 bases, in that order; junction bases with no gene match: 4. The CDR3 sequence: CASIGTGGPYEQYF. CDR3 coding DNA: TGTGCCAGCATCGGGACAGGGGGTCCCTACGAGCAGTACTTC.

V gene TRBV7-9 combines with J gene TRBJ2-7; D possibly matches TRBD1 or TRBD2 (6 bases each). The CDR3 covers 13 residues. Germline CDR1 and CDR2: SEHNR and FQNEAQ (reference sequence). V was trimmed by 5 bases and J by 5 bases, leaving 13 bases between them. The CDR3 DNA follows: TGTGCCAGCAGCGTTGGGGGGCTTAACGAGCAGTACTTC. It translates to CASSVGGLNEQYF.

The V call is TRBV6-5, the J call TRBJ2-3; TRBD1 agrees at 7 bases. This CDR3 contains 14 residues. Germline lookup yields CDR1 MNHEY and CDR2 SVGAGI. Losses at the gene ends were 6 bases for V and 5 bases for J; bases not matched to a gene: 8. CDR3 nucleotide sequence: TGTGCCAGCAGACAGGGGTCCGCCGGAGATACGCAGTATTTT. Translated: CASRQGSAGDTQYF.

The chain couples TRBV7-9 to TRBJ1-2; unclear D gene. Deletions cut 3 bases from V and 5 bases from J, with 13 bases between. This CDR3 region has 14 residues. Germline V CDR1 and CDR2: SEHNR, FQNEAQ (reference sequence). The CDR3 DNA reads TGTGCCAGCAGCTTGGAGGGTAAATCATATGGCTACACCTTC. As protein: CASSLEGKSYGYTF.

The chain is built from TRBV27 and TRBJ2-7; possible D gene TRBD2, 5 bases. Trimming cost V 4 bases and J 5 bases, with 18 bases left between them. Germline CDR1 is MNHEY and CDR2 is SMNVEV (reference sequence). There are 15 residues in the CDR3. The CDR3 reads CASSSGSLSRDEQYF. The CDR3 nucleotides are TGTGCCAGCAGTTCGGGATCGTTATCTCGCGACGAGCAGTACTTC.

This rearrangement joins TRBV2 to TRBJ2-3; possibly TRBD2 for D (6 bases). V was cut by 6 bases and J by 0 bases, with 10 bases left in between. The CDR3 is 14 amino acids. The germline CDR1 and CDR2 sequences are SNHLY and FYNNEI. CDR3 amino acids: CASRGGLSTDTQYF. In DNA form, the CDR3 reads TGTGCCAGCAGGGGGGGTCTTAGCACAGATACGCAGTATTTT.

The genes are TRBV9 and TRBJ2-1; 9 bases are a match to TRBD1. This CDR3 is built from 16 residues. Germline V CDR1 and CDR2: SGDLS, YYNGEE. Germline trimming cut 1 base from V and 4 bases from J; bases unmatched to any gene: 6. The CDR3 here is CASSVLGTGTYNEQFF. CDR3 sequence (DNA): TGTGCCAGCAGCGTATTAGGGACAGGGACTTACAATGAGCAGTTCTTC.

About this clone itself: The sample holds other DNA sequences that translate to the same CDR3. J is TRBJ1-4 and V is TRBV5-4; TRBD1 is a possible D gene (6 bases). CDR1 and CDR2 from the germline V gene are SGHNT and YYREEE (reference sequence). V lost 1 base, J lost 3 bases, and 7 bases lay in between. This CDR3 comprises 14 residues. Here the CDR3 DNA reads TGTGCCAGCAGCTTGCAGGGGCCTAATGAAAAACTGTTTTTT. Encoded protein: CASSLQGPNEKLFF.

The V gene is TRBV18, the J gene TRBJ1-2, with D perhaps matching TRBD1 (6 bases). Deletions cut 5 bases from V and 5 bases from J, with 12 bases between. CDR1 is KGHSH, CDR2 LQKENI, per germline. The CDR3 sequence is 13 residues long. The chain's CDR3 is CASSNDRSYGYTF. The CDR3 bases are TGTGCCAGCTCAAACGACAGGAGTTATGGCTACACCTTC. Together with reference TRBV18 and TRBJ1-2, the CDR3 gives the full variable domain: NAGVMQNPRHLVRRRGQEARLRCSPMKGHSHVYWYRQLPEEGLKFMVYLQKENIIDESGMPKERFSAEFPKEGPSILRIQQVVRGDSAAYFCASSNDRSYGYTFGSGTRLTVV.

This chain links TRBV19 with TRBJ2-1, with TRBD2 identical over 12 bases. This CDR3 spans 15 amino acids. V dropped 6 bases and J dropped 11; count of bases not matched to a gene: 11. Germline V CDR1 and CDR2: LNHDA, SQIVND (reference sequence). This chain's CDR3 is CASRPSDGLAGQQFF. The CDR3 nucleotides are TGTGCCAGTAGGCCTTCAGATGGACTAGCGGGGCAGCAGTTCTTC.

This clone has only a few counts. The chain recombines TRBV4-3 with TRBJ2-5; 7 bases align to TRBD2. The length of the CDR3 is 16 residues. Germline CDR1 reads LGHNA; CDR2 reads YSLEER. V lost 0 bases and J lost 5; bases outside the gene matches: 9. The CDR3 DNA sequence: TGCGCCAGCAGCCAAGAACTCAGCGCGGGAGCCGAGACCCAGTACTTC. Translating gives CASSQELSAGAETQYF.

The chain uses TRBV14 and TRBJ1-1, with D possibly TRBD1 on 6 matching bases. The CDR3 runs 12 residues. V was shortened by 5 bases and J by 3 bases, with 7 bases between the two germline ends. Germline V gene lookup returns CDR1 SGHDN and CDR2 FVKESK. The CDR3 coding sequence is TGTGCCAGCAGCGAGGGGGACACTGAAGCTTTCTTT. It is translated as CASSEGDTEAFF.

The genes are TRBV3-1 (or the pseudogene TRBV3-2) and TRBJ1-1; D uncertain. CDR3 size: 12 residues. CDR1 LGHDT and CDR2 YNNKEL come from the germline V gene (reference sequence). Trimming removed 1 base from V and 8 bases from J, with 8 bases in between. The CDR3 region has the DNA TGTGCCAGCAGCCAAGTGAACAGCGAAGCTTTCTTT. It yields the protein CASSQVNSEAFF.

Regarding this clone: Germline and junction disagree at one end, which may indicate a read error. This rearrangement joins TRBV19 to TRBJ1-2; D not certain. The CDR3 length is 11 residues. Germline loops: CDR1 LNHDA, CDR2 SQIVND (reference sequence). Here the CDR3 reads CAGSSQRGYTF. In DNA form, the CDR3 reads TGTGCCGGTAGCTCACAAAGGGGCTACACCTTC. Full variable domain (outside the CDR3, taken from reference TRBV19 and TRBJ1-2): DGGITQSPKYLFRKEGQNVTLSCEQNLNHDAMYWYRQDPGQGLRLIYYSQIVNDFQKGDIAEGYSVSREKKESFPLTVTSAQKNPTAFYLCAGSSQRGYTFGSGTRLTVV.

The chain recombines TRBV7-2 with TRBJ2-5, with 7 nucleotides matching TRBD1. The CDR3 has 15 residues. CDR1 is SGHTA and CDR2 is FQGNSA in the germline V gene. Germline trimming cut 0 bases from V and 2 bases from J; bases unmatched to any gene: 3. Here the CDR3 DNA reads TGTGCCAGCAGCTTAGCGAGGGGGCCTCAAGAGACCCAGTACTTC. Its translation: CASSLARGPQETQYF.